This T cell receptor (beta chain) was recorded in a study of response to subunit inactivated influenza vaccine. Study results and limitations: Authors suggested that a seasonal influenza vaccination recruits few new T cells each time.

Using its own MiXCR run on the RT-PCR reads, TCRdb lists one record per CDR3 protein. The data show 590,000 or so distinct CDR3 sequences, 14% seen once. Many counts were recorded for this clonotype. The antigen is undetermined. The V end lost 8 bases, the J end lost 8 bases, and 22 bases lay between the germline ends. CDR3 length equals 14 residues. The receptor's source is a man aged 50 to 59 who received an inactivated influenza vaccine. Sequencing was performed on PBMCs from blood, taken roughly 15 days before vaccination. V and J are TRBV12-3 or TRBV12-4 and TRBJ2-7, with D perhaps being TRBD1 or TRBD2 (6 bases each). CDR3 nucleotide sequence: TGTGCCAGCTGTCCCCGGGGGCGTTCTAATCAGCAGTACTTC. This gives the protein CASCPRGRSNQQYF.